Below are 7 T cell receptor beta chains sequenced from a single sample in a study of response to subunit inactivated influenza vaccine. TCRdb re-derived calls from the RT-PCR reads in MiXCR, one entry per CDR3 protein. The sample holds approximately 300,000 distinct CDR3 sequences, over 20% seen once. The sample in question was PBMCs from blood, obtained roughly 20 months after vaccination. The receptors were gathered from a man aged 45 to 70 who received an inactivated influenza vaccine.

This clonotype has at least ten counts. The V gene is TRBV21-1, the J gene TRBJ1-1. TRBV21-1 is an annotated pseudogene. CDR3 length equals 15 residues. The CDR3 DNA is TGTGCCAGCAGCAACAGACTTTCTCACTGGACAGGGGATTTCTTT. Its translation is CASSNRLSHWTGDFF.

This clonotype has just one count. This rearrangement joins TRBV7-6 to TRBJ2-3, with 7 bases fitting TRBD2. CDR1 is SGHVS and CDR2 is FNYEAQ in the germline V gene. This CDR3 has 16 amino acids. V shed 1 base, J shed 2 bases, and the junction held 6 bases outside the gene matches. This CDR3 reads CASSLEAGTYTDTQYF. For the CDR3, the DNA is TGTGCCAGCAGCTTAGAAGCGGGAACCTACACAGATACGCAGTATTTT.

V gene TRBV12-3 or TRBV12-4 combines with J gene TRBJ2-3, with 11 positions matching TRBD1. The CDR3 length is 15 residues. With 6 bases clipped from V and 4 bases from J, the junction kept 6 bases outside the gene matches. This CDR3 reads CASSDRDRGSDTQYF. Here the CDR3 DNA reads TGTGCCAGCAGCGACCGGGACAGGGGGTCAGATACGCAGTATTTT.

Points on this clonotype: Germline is not matched at one junction end, which may reflect a read error. CDR3 loop: CASSRKGQGGNEAFF. In DNA, the CDR3 is TGCGCCAGCAGCCGCAAAGGACAGGGGGGGAATGAAGCCTTCTTT. This rearrangement joins TRBV4-3 to TRBJ1-1, with TRBD1 matching over 10 bases. The CDR3 has 15 residues. Per the germline V gene, CDR1 is LGHNA and CDR2 is YSLEER.

This clonotype was counted many times. The chain employs TRBV3-1 and TRBJ1-5, with a weak D call TRBD1 (6 bases). Germline CDR1 LGHDT, CDR2 YNNKEL (reference sequence). The V end was cut by 1 base, the J end by 7 bases, with 11 bases between. The CDR3 length is 14 residues. CDR3 sequence: CASSQVRGQQPQHF. DNA for the CDR3: TGTGCCAGCAGCCAAGTCAGGGGACAACAGCCCCAGCATTTT.

This clonotype was seen more than once but under ten times. This rearrangement joins TRBV10-3 to TRBJ1-1, with D unclear. Germline V CDR1 and CDR2: ENHRY, SYGVKD. The length of the CDR3 is 14 residues. Trimming removed 3 bases at V and 3 bases at J, with 11 bases between. DNA for the CDR3: TGTGCCATCAGTGACCCGGCAGAGGACACTGAAGCTTTCTTT. Translated, it gives CAISDPAEDTEAFF.

V and J are TRBV29-1 and TRBJ2-1; D assignment may be TRBD1 or TRBD2 (5 bases each). This CDR3 contains 14 residues. Germline V lookup: CDR1 SQVTM, CDR2 ANQGSEA. The V and J ends lost 7 bases and 4 bases respectively, with 17 bases between them. Written as DNA, the CDR3 is TGCAGCGCAGAGGGGTCACCGGGGTACAATGAGCAGTTCTTC. This encodes CSAEGSPGYNEQFF.